The 19 T cell receptor beta chains listed next were all sequenced from one sample in a study of OX40 agonist ivuxolimab in advanced cancers. The library relied on the immunoSEQ multiplex PCR assay. This is the immuneACCESS table as TCRdb keeps it, with only in-frame sequences that have V and J called. A part of the clones is gone; compared with another copy, unresolved V genes explain less than half, and the rest is unexplained. For this sample there are 75,000 to 100,000 clones; 86% appear just once. The top ten clones comprise 5.5% of the sample. The sample was CD4+ or CD8+ T cells sorted from blood, taken in a trial of the OX40 agonist ivuxolimab. Receptor source: an adult with an advanced solid tumor such as melanoma, head and neck, liver or kidney cancer.

The CDR3: CASSPNSRTHLNTEAFF. For the CDR3, the DNA is TGTGCCAGCTCACCAAATAGTAGGACACATTTAAACACTGAAGCTTTCTTT. V usage is TRBV18 and J usage is TRBJ1-1; possibly TRBD1 for D (5 bases). V lost 2 bases and J 2 bases, leaving 18 bases between the germline ends. CDR3 length equals 17 residues. Germline lookup yields CDR1 KGHSH and CDR2 LQKENI.

The chain uses TRBV2 and TRBJ1-6, with D unresolved. CDR1 and CDR2 (germline): SNHLY, FYNNEI. Trimming cost V 6 bases and J 7 bases, with 10 bases left between them. This CDR3 has 13 amino acids. CDR3: CASRPGHNSPLHF. In DNA form, the CDR3 reads TGTGCCAGCAGGCCGGGCCACAATTCACCCCTCCACTTT. Using reference TRBV2 and TRBJ1-6 for the parts outside the CDR3, the full variable domain is EPEVTQTPSHQVTQMGQEVILRCVPISNHLYFYWYRQILGQKVEFLVSFYNNEISEKSEIFDDQFSVERPDGSNFTLKIRSTKLEDSAMYFCASRPGHNSPLHFGNGTRLTVT.

The rearrangement uses TRBV27 and TRBJ1-4; 7 bases line up with TRBD1. This CDR3 contains 15 residues. After removal of 2 bases from V and 7 bases from J, the junction contained 7 bases not matched to a gene. The germline CDR1 and CDR2 sequences are MNHEY and SMNVEV (reference sequence). CDR3: CASSLGQGGGEKLFF. DNA for the CDR3: TGTGCCAGCAGTTTAGGGCAGGGGGGGGGTGAAAAACTGTTTTTT.

This chain links TRBV5-1 with TRBJ2-3; D remains ambiguous. CDR1 and CDR2 from the germline V gene are SGHRS and YFSETQ. V gave up 0 bases and J gave up 0 bases, with 8 bases separating them. This CDR3 is built from 15 residues. CDR3 DNA: TGCGCCAGCAGCTTGGCAGATGGTAGCACAGATACGCAGTATTTT. It translates to CASSLADGSTDTQYF.

The V call is TRBV7-8, the J call TRBJ2-5, with D uncertain. The germline gives CDR1 SGHVS, CDR2 FQNEAQ. The CDR3 runs to 14 residues. V gave up 2 bases and J gave up 5 bases, with 12 bases separating them. For the CDR3, the DNA is TGTGCCAGCAGCTTAAAGGGTTTGGGGGAGACCCAGTACTTC. Residues: CASSLKGLGETQYF.

The J gene is TRBJ2-1, the V gene TRBV9, with 16 bases fitting TRBD2. CDR1 and CDR2 from the germline V gene are SGDLS and YYNGEE. This CDR3 has 16 residues. V gave up 6 bases and J gave up 9 bases; unmatched junction bases: 9. The DNA of the CDR3 is TGTGCCAGCACCACAGCCGGGACTAGCGGGAGGGGTGAGCAGTTCTTC. The encoded protein is CASTTAGTSGRGEQFF.

V gene TRBV9 combines with J gene TRBJ2-6, with 12 bases identical to TRBD1. Per germline, CDR1 SGDLS and CDR2 YYNGEE. CDR3 length: 16 residues. Losses at the gene ends were 5 bases for V and 3 bases for J; bases not matched to a gene: 3. The CDR3 is CASRGTGGDGANVLTF. The CDR3 DNA is TGTGCCAGCAGGGGGACAGGGGGCGATGGGGCCAACGTCCTGACTTTC. Based on the CDR3 plus reference TRBV9 and TRBJ2-6, the full variable domain is DSGVTQTPKHLITATGQRVTLRCSPRSGDLSVYWYQQSLDQGLQFLIQYYNGEERAKGNILERFSAQQFPDLHSELNLSSLELGDSALYFCASRGTGGDGANVLTFGAGSRLTVL.

This clone was picked up a small number of times. This chain uses TRBV27 with TRBJ2-2; TRBD2 agrees at 9 bases. V gave up 4 bases and J gave up 7 bases; unmatched junction bases: 7. The CDR3 spans 15 residues. CDR1 and CDR2 from the germline V gene are MNHEY and SMNVEV (reference sequence). The CDR3 DNA reads TGTGCCAGCAGTTCTGGGACTAGCTGGAGCGGGGAGCTGTTTTTT. Translating gives CASSSGTSWSGELFF.

The genes are TRBV6-5 and TRBJ2-1, with D perhaps matching TRBD2 (6 bases). V lost 6 bases, J lost 6 bases, and 15 bases lay in between. The CDR3 extends over 14 amino acids. Germline V lookup: CDR1 MNHEY, CDR2 SVGAGI. CDR3 residues: CASRVSGLFNEQFF. The CDR3 DNA follows: TGTGCCAGCAGAGTGTCGGGACTCTTCAATGAGCAGTTCTTC.

The genes are TRBV6-1 and TRBJ1-3, with D uncertain. Germline CDR1 reads MNHNS; CDR2 reads SASEGT. Between the trimmed V and J ends, which lost 3 bases and 3 bases, there was a span of 6 bases. The CDR3 has 13 residues. CDR3 amino acids: CASSDNFGNTIYF. DNA of the CDR3: TGTGCCAGCAGTGACAACTTTGGAAACACCATATATTTT.

The genes are TRBV19 and TRBJ1-3, with 7 nucleotides matching TRBD1. Trimming took 6 bases from V and 0 from J; bases not matched to a gene: 17. The CDR3 extends over 19 amino acids. Germline V gene lookup returns CDR1 LNHDA and CDR2 SQIVND (reference sequence). This chain's CDR3 is CASSRYPPQGPSSGNTIYF. The CDR3 DNA reads as TGTGCCAGTAGCCGATATCCCCCACAGGGGCCGTCCTCTGGAAACACCATATATTTT.

This clone has more than one count but fewer than ten. The rearrangement joins TRBV30 to TRBJ1-1, with TRBD1 as a possible D gene (5 bases). The V and J ends lost 5 bases and 4 bases respectively, with 23 bases between them. The germline V gene has CDR1 GTSNPN and CDR2 SVGIG (reference sequence). The CDR3 covers 16 residues. CDR3 nucleotide sequence: TGTGCCTGGTCCGGCGGCGGTAGACTTGGGACCACTGAAGCTTTCTTT. Translation: CAWSGGGRLGTTEAFF.

The chain couples TRBV7-8 to TRBJ1-1; the match to TRBD1 covers 7 bases. There are 14 residues in the CDR3. Germline CDR1 reads SGHVS; CDR2 reads FQNEAQ. V gave up 2 bases and J gave up 10 bases; unmatched junction bases: 10. The CDR3 region has the DNA TGTGCCAGCAGCTTACCTACAGGGGAGGGGGGAGCTTTCTTT. It is translated as CASSLPTGEGGAFF.

The sample holds one count of this clone. The chain employs TRBV7-3 and TRBJ2-3; the D gene could be TRBD1 or TRBD2 (5 bases each). The germline CDR1 and CDR2 sequences are SGHTA and FQGTGA. Trimming left V 4 bases short and J 0 bases short, with 14 bases between. CDR3 length equals 16 residues. The CDR3 loop reads CASSSGTLLSTDTQYF. The CDR3 DNA follows: TGTGCCAGCAGCTCGGGGACCCTCCTTAGCACAGATACGCAGTATTTT.

Only one count was recorded for this clone. The V and J genes are TRBV11-2 and TRBJ1-1, with TRBD1 identical over 10 bases. The CDR3 has 15 amino acids. Germline CDR1 and CDR2: SGHAT and FQNNGV. Unmatched junction bases numbered 9, after V lost 0 bases and J lost 11 bases. The CDR3 DNA is TGTGCCAGCAGCTTAGATGGGACAGGGGCAAGGCGTGCTTTCTTT. Encoded protein: CASSLDGTGARRAFF.

The chain couples TRBV6-5 to TRBJ2-7; 11 bases fit TRBD1. The CDR3 contains 14 residues. Germline V gene data show CDR1 as MNHEY and CDR2 as SVGAGI. J gave up 2 bases and V 5 bases, and 2 bases lay outside the gene matches. The DNA of the CDR3 is TGTGCCAGCAGTAAGGACAGGGGGCCCTACGAGCAGTACTTC. It translates to CASSKDRGPYEQYF.

There are a few counts of this clone. V usage is TRBV7-8 and J usage is TRBJ2-7, with D perhaps given as TRBD1 or TRBD2 (6 bases each). Trimming took off 5 bases at V and 6 bases at J, with 17 bases between the two ends. Germline V gives CDR1 SGHVS, CDR2 FQNEAQ. This CDR3 is built from 14 residues. CDR3 sequence (DNA): TGTGCCAGCAGCCCTAGGAGGGGGGAGTTCGAGCAGTACTTC. Its translation is CASSPRRGEFEQYF.

This CDR3 reads CASSHPTAGVGYTF. The DNA for the CDR3 is TGCGCCAGCAGCCACCCGACAGCGGGAGTTGGCTACACCTTC. This chain links TRBV4-1 with TRBJ1-2, with D maybe TRBD1 (5 bases). The CDR3 has 14 residues. Looked up from germline, CDR1 is MGHRA and CDR2 is YSYEKL. Trimming left V 3 bases short and J 7 bases short, with 15 bases between.

The rearrangement links TRBV6-5 to TRBJ1-1; D is unresolved. Trimming left V 2 bases short and J 6 bases short, with 13 bases between. The CDR3 sequence is 14 residues long. Germline CDR1 is MNHEY and CDR2 is SVGAGI. The CDR3: CASSYDWESAEAFF. The CDR3 DNA reads TGTGCCAGCAGTTACGACTGGGAGAGCGCTGAAGCTTTCTTT.